The clone carrying this TCR beta chain was counted between two and nine times. The antigen is undetermined. Per germline, CDR1 DFQATT and CDR2 SNEGSKA (reference sequence). Trimming left V 2 bases short and J 2 bases short, with 14 bases between. This CDR3 spans 15 amino acids. Each CDR3 protein is one row after TCRdb ran MiXCR on the 5' RACE reads. The data show about 400,000 distinct CDR3 sequences, with approximately 16% seen just once and 20% to 25% held by the top ten. The data belong to a study of T-cell memory formation after mild COVID-19. Turning to the study itself: For the most part, TCR clusters were specific to one donor. Notes on the study in general: The study detected some responding clones in pre-infection memory, suggesting cross-reactive memory joined.

This chain connects TRBV20-1 to TRBJ2-3; TRBD2 is a possible D gene (6 bases). The specimen sequenced was PBMCs or a T cell subset sorted from them (not recorded which). The sequence was collected from a man younger than 35 who had mild COVID-19 (a few samples of this study predate the infection). Cell type and time point are not known. The CDR3 protein is CSARSGSGYTDTQYF. The CDR3 DNA reads as TGCAGTGCTAGATCGGGTAGCGGCTACACAGATACGCAGTATTTT.